This T cell receptor beta chain was obtained from a study of early T cells in non-severe SARS-CoV-2 infection (dated by TCRdb to about 2021). Context from the whole study: Because TCR sequencing was done on bulk RNA from unsorted whole blood, the alpha and beta chains could not be paired. Here is what the overall study found, with its caveats: VDJdb matching was skewed toward anti-spike CD8 responses, so virus-specific expansions were likely underestimated and private and CD4 specificities were missed.

Set within a cohort of healthcare workers in London, UK, this nested case-control study involved weekly PCR testing of nasopharyngeal swabs along with blood sampling. Healthcare workers were recruited between 23 and 31 March 2020, during the week of the UK lockdown, and were followed weekly for up to roughly 16 weeks. The library was generated by 5' RACE. The instrument given in TCRdb is NextSeq 500. Unique molecular identifiers were attached to individual cDNA molecules in the TCR library protocol so that sequencing error and PCR bias could be corrected. Sequencing covered both TCR alpha and beta chains, and within each sample the abundances of alpha and beta sequences were tightly co-correlated. Per the source publication's procedure: Decombinator V4 was used to annotate the V gene, J gene and CDR3 of the TCR sequences. TCRs were defined as expanded if a significant change between any two time points was detected under a Poisson model with p below 0.0001. TCR abundances were normalised to the total number of TCRs sequenced in each sample and reported as counts per million. MAIT TCRs were defined by TRAV1-2 paired with TRAJ12, TRAJ20 or TRAJ33, and iNKT TCRs by TRAV10 paired with TRAJ18. A search of VDJdb, accessed on 1 November 2021, was run for TCRs annotated to CMV, EBV and SARS-CoV-2, with TCRs annotated for multiple antigens excluded. TCRdb ran its own pipeline on the public reads, namely fastp trimming at Q25 and MiXCR clone calling, and kept in-frame beta chains. Entries are consolidated by CDR3 protein sequence, retaining the most common genes and DNA. These V and J calls derive from TCRdb rather than the authors' analysis. The sample table records tens of thousands of distinct CDR3 sequences; roughly a tenth of these occur just once. The ten largest clonotypes hold approximately 5.4% of the sample.

This clonotype was detected many times. It has no known antigen specificity. No base quality information exists; no much larger clone differs at one position. For CDR1 and CDR2, the germline V gene lists KGHSH and LQKENI. The CDR3 spans 16 residues, from the cysteine through the phenylalanine. Only the CDR3 region is kept as DNA, spanning 48 bases read in frame from base 1. Trimming removed 0 bases from V and 5 bases from J; the gene matches leave 6 bases unexplained. The sequence is built from TRBV18 and TRBJ2-3; 9 of the junction bases match TRBD1. The source was whole blood, collected at baseline. The clonotype comes from an adult who was a healthcare worker with PCR-confirmed SARS-CoV-2 infection or an uninfected control (not recorded which). The nucleotide sequence is TGTGCCAGCTCACCACCGAGAGACAGGGGGATAGATACGCAGTATTTT. The translation is CASSPPRDRGIDTQYF.